Listed below are T cell receptor beta chains from one sample, sequenced in a study of CD8+ T cells in alopecia areata. Repertoires were generated with immunoSEQ multiplex PCR, while TCRdb's copy carries only in-frame clones and drops some. The sample has 10,000 to 15,000 clones; about two thirds are singletons. Sequencing used skin, obtained at week 4, from a patient treated with tofacitinib. The receptors come from a human donor with alopecia areata. Each CDR3 is given with its conserved first and last residue. A D gene is named only where the DNA matches it firmly. Only some rows state a clone size, as once, few, many or a class for expanded clones.

>TRBV7-9|medium-sized|13|NA|TRBJ2-1
TGTGCCAGCAGCCCCAAGGGGCCTACTGAGCAGTTCTTC
CASSPKGPTEQFF
>TRBV9|NA|14|TRBD1|TRBJ1-4
TGTGCCAGCAGCGTAACAGGGGGCAATGAAAAACTGTTTTTT
CASSVTGGNEKLFF
>TRBV2|NA|15|NA|TRBJ2-7
TGTGCCAGCAGAGCCCAGGACAGTAGCTCCTACGAGCAGTACTTC
CASRAQDSSSYEQYF
>TRBV5-1|few|16|NA|TRBJ2-7
TGCGCCAGCAGCTTGGCCAGGGGCCTAAGCTCCTACGAGCAGTACTTC
CASSLARGLSSYEQYF
>TRBV23-1|NA|16|TRBD1|TRBJ1-6
TGCGCCAGCAGTCAATACTACAGGGGGAACAATTCACCCCTCCACTTT
CASSQYYRGNNSPLHF
>TRBV18|NA|17|NA|TRBJ1-3
TGTGCCAGCTCACAAGGCGTGGGACGAGACTCTGGAAACACCATATATTTT
CASSQGVGRDSGNTIYF
>TRBV7-2|NA|15|TRBD1|TRBJ2-5
TGTGCCAGCAGCTCAGAACAGGGGCGGCAAGAGACCCAGTACTTC
CASSSEQGRQETQYF
>TRBV11-1|NA|14|TRBD1|TRBJ1-2
TGTGCCAGCAGCCCCGGGACAGGGTCATATGGCTACACCTTC
CASSPGTGSYGYTF
>TRBV15|NA|18|TRBD2|TRBJ2-7
TGTGCCACCAGCAGAGATCGGGGGGACGGGTGGTATCCCTACGAGCAGTACTTC
CATSRDRGDGWYPYEQYF
>TRBV7-9|few|15|NA|TRBJ2-5
TGTGCCAGCAGCTTCTTGACAGGACTACAAGAGACCCAGTACTTC
CASSFLTGLQETQYF
>TRBV6-5|once|14|NA|TRBJ2-7
TGTGCCAGCAGTCGACAGAATGGGGTCTACGAGCAGTACTTC
CASSRQNGVYEQYF
>TRBV18|few|11|NA|TRBJ2-1
TGTGCCAGCTCCCAGGGTGACGAGCAGTTCTTC
CASSQGDEQFF
>TRBV28|NA|14|TRBD1|TRBJ2-1
TGTGCCAGCAGTCCCGGACAGGGTTTGAATGAGCAGTTCTTC
CASSPGQGLNEQFF
>TRBV7-3|once|16|NA|TRBJ1-6
TGTGCCAGCAGCTTAGCCGACGTGGGGATTAGGACACCCCTCCACTTT
CASSLADVGIRTPLHF
>TRBV7-2|NA|14|NA|TRBJ2-3
TGTGCCAGCAGCTTAGGGGTGAGGGGTCTTACGCAGTATTTT
CASSLGVRGLTQYF
>TRBV21-1|NA|15|NA|TRBJ2-7
TGTGCCAGCAGCCCCCGTATGGCAGGGGTCCACGAGCAGTACTTC
CASSPRMAGVHEQYF
>TRBV5-4|NA|16|TRBD1|TRBJ1-1
TGTGCCAGCAGCTCGCCGTTGAGGGGGCGCGAAGGTGAAGCTTTCTTT
CASSSPLRGREGEAFF
>TRBV5-4|few|13|TRBD2|TRBJ2-3
TGTGCCAGCAGCAGGACTAGTCAAGATACGCAGTATTTT
CASSRTSQDTQYF
>TRBV14|once|13|NA|TRBJ1-2
TGTGCCAGCAGCCAAGATCACAGCTATGGCTACACCTTC
CASSQDHSYGYTF
>TRBV6-1|once|15|TRBD1|TRBJ2-5
TGTGCCAGCAAATGGACAGGGGCGCTCCAAGAGACCCAGTACTTC
CASKWTGALQETQYF
>TRBV7-9|NA|15|TRBD1|TRBJ1-2
TGTGCCAGCAGCTTAGGTTTCGGGACAGGGAATGGCTACACCTTC
CASSLGFGTGNGYTF
>TRBV19|NA|14|NA|TRBJ2-1
TGTGCCAGTAGTGCCCGGACGGTGGTCAATGAGCAGTTCTTC
CASSARTVVNEQFF
>TRBV4-3|NA|14|NA|TRBJ1-2
TGCGCCAGCAGCCAAAGCGGGAGTTACTATGGCTACACCTTC
CASSQSGSYYGYTF
>TRBV6-1|NA|14|NA|TRBJ2-5
TGTGCCAGCAGCGTAGGACACCTACAAGAGACCCAGTACTTC
CASSVGHLQETQYF
>TRBV29-1|few|14|NA|TRBJ2-2
TGCAGCGCCGGAGAGGGGTCGGTCACCGGGGAGCTGTTTTTT
CSAGEGSVTGELFF
>TRBV15|NA|15|TRBD2|TRBJ2-1
TGTGCCACCAGCAGCCGGGACTACTCCTACAATGAGCAGTTCTTC
CATSSRDYSYNEQFF
>TRBV7-3|once|14|NA|TRBJ2-2
TGTGCCAGCAGCTTATCAAGTAGCACCGGGGAGCTGTTTTTT
CASSLSSSTGELFF
>TRBV9|NA|15|TRBD2|TRBJ2-2
TGTGCCAGCAGCTACGGGGGGTCGAACACCGGGGAGCTGTTTTTT
CASSYGGSNTGELFF
>TRBV12-5|NA|14|NA|TRBJ1-3
TGTGCTAGTGGTTTTTCCGGGGCTGGAAACACCATATATTTT
CASGFSGAGNTIYF
>TRBV7-9|NA|13|NA|TRBJ1-2
TGTGCCAGCAGCTTAAACGGCAGAGGAGGCTACACCTTC
CASSLNGRGGYTF
>TRBV7-2|NA|14|NA|TRBJ2-2
TGTGCCAGCAAGATATGGGGTCTCCGCGGGGAGCTGTTTTTT
CASKIWGLRGELFF
>TRBV7-9|NA|13|NA|TRBJ2-5
TGTGCCAGCAGCTTTGACACCGATCGGACCCAGTACTTC
CASSFDTDRTQYF
>TRBV6-5|NA|15|NA|TRBJ1-4
TGTGCCAGCACCTTGGGTCCTCCAACTAATGAAAAACTGTTTTTT
CASTLGPPTNEKLFF
>TRBV5-1|NA|16|TRBD1|TRBJ1-1
TGCGCCAGCAGCCTACGCTTACAGGGGGCGAACACTGAAGCTTTCTTT
CASSLRLQGANTEAFF
>TRBV7-2|NA|15|NA|TRBJ2-7
TGTGCCAGCAGCTTAAACGGGGGGCCCGGAAGCGAGCAGTACTTC
CASSLNGGPGSEQYF
>TRBV7-3|NA|15|NA|TRBJ1-1
TGTGCCAGCAGCTTATCTCCAGGGCGGAACACTGAAGCTTTCTTT
CASSLSPGRNTEAFF
>TRBV19|NA|13|NA|TRBJ2-3
TGTGCCAGTAGTATTCGGCTCACAGATACGCAGTATTTT
CASSIRLTDTQYF
>TRBV28|NA|12|NA|TRBJ1-5
TGTGCCAGCAGTTATGGCAATCAGCCCCAGCATTTT
CASSYGNQPQHF
>TRBV15|NA|15|NA|TRBJ1-4
TGTGCCACCAGCAGAGCGCGGGGCGACGATGAAAAACTGTTTTTT
CATSRARGDDEKLFF
>TRBV5-5|NA|14|NA|TRBJ2-2
TGTGCCAGCAGCTTGGCCGGGGACACCGGGGAGCTGTTTTTT
CASSLAGDTGELFF
>TRBV6-1|NA|15|TRBD2|TRBJ2-7
TGTGCCAGCAGGACACTAGCGGGTGGAACCTACGAGCAGTACTTC
CASRTLAGGTYEQYF
>TRBV25-1|NA|14|NA|TRBJ2-5
TGTGCCAGCGCCCTGGCAGGGACCCAAGAGACCCAGTACTTC
CASALAGTQETQYF
>TRBV28|NA|15|NA|TRBJ1-5
TGTGCCAGCCTAGGGGCGTTCGAGAACAATCAGCCCCAGCATTTT
CASLGAFENNQPQHF
>TRBV4-1|large|17|TRBD1|TRBJ1-1
TGCGCCAGCAGCCAAGATGGACCTATTCAGGGGGGGACTGAAGCTTTCTTT
CASSQDGPIQGGTEAFF
>TRBV9|NA|14|NA|TRBJ1-5
TGTGCCAGCAATCTAGGGGGTGGCAATCAGCCCCAGCATTTT
CASNLGGGNQPQHF
>TRBV20-1|NA|11|NA|TRBJ2-1
TGCAGTGCGGGTCAGTCTAATGAGCAGTTCTTC
CSAGQSNEQFF
>TRBV7-9|NA|13|NA|TRBJ1-4
TGTGCCAGCAGCTCACAGGGAGGCGAAAAACTGTTTTTT
CASSSQGGEKLFF
>TRBV5-4|NA|17|TRBD1|TRBJ1-1
TGTGCCAGCAGCTTCGTGATAGGGGGCGGTGTGGACACTGAAGCTTTCTTT
CASSFVIGGGVDTEAFF
>TRBV9|once|14|NA|TRBJ1-2
TGTGCCAGCAGCGCCTCAGGGTGGAACTATGGCTACACCTTC
CASSASGWNYGYTF
>TRBV4-1|few|16|NA|TRBJ1-4
TGCGCCAGCAGCCAAGGTGTAACAGGAACTAATGAAAAACTGTTTTTT
CASSQGVTGTNEKLFF
>TRBV5-1|NA|18|NA|TRBJ2-1
TGCGCCAGCAGCTTGGGAGCACCAAGGGGGGGCTTTTACAATGAGCAGTTCTTC
CASSLGAPRGGFYNEQFF
>TRBV7-9|NA|17|TRBD1|TRBJ2-6
TGTGCCAGCAGCGCGGGACAGGGGGCGCTTGGGGCCAACGTCCTGACTTTC
CASSAGQGALGANVLTF
>TRBV5-1|NA|13|NA|TRBJ1-6
TGCGCCAGCAGCTCACGAAATAATTCACCCCTCCACTTT
CASSSRNNSPLHF
>TRBV7-2|few|17|NA|TRBJ2-3
TGTGCCAGCAGACGAGATCCCACAGCCTTAAGCACAGATACGCAGTATTTT
CASRRDPTALSTDTQYF
>TRBV7-9|NA|16|NA|TRBJ1-2
TGTGCCAGCAGCCAGGACGTGGGCAGGGGAAACTATGGCTACACCTTC
CASSQDVGRGNYGYTF
>TRBV7-6|NA|16|NA|TRBJ1-1
TGTGCCAGCAGCCGATGGGTTAGGAGAATGAACACTGAAGCTTTCTTT
CASSRWVRRMNTEAFF